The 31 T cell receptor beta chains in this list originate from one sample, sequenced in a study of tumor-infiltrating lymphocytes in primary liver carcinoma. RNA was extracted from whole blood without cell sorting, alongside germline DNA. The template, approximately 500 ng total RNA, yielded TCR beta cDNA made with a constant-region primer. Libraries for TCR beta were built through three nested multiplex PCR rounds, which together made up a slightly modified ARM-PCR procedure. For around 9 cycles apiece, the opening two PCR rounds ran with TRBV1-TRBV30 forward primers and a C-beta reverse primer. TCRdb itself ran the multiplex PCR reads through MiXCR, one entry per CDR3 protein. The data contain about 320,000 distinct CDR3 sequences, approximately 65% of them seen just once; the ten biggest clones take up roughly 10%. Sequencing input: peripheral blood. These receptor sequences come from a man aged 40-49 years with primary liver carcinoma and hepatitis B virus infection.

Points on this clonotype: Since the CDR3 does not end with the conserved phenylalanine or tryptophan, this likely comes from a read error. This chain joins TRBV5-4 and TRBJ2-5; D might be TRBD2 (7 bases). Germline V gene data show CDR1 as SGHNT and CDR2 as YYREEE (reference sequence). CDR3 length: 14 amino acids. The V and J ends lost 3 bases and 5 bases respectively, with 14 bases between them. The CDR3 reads CASSSDWGGETQYL. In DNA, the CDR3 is TGTGCCAGCAGCTCGGACTGGGGGGGCGAGACCCAGTACCTC.

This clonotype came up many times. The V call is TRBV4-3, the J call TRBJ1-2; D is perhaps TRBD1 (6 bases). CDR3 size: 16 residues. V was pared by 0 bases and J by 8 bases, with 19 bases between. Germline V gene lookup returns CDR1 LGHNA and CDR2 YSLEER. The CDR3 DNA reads TGCGCCAGCAGCCAAGAGTCCTTCGGGGGGCACTCGGGCTACACCTTC. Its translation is CASSQESFGGHSGYTF.

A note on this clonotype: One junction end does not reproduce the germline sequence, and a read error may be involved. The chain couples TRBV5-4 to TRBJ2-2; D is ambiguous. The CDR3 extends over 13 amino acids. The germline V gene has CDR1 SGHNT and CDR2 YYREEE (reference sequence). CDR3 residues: CASSLLNTWELFF. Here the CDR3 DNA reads TGTGCCAGCAGCCTCTTAAACACCTGGGAGCTGTTTTTT.

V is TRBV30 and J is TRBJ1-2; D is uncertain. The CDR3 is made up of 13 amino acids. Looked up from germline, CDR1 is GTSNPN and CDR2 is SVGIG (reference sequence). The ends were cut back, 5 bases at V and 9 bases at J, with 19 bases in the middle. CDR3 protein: CAWESPRKFRYTF. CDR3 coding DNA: TGTGCCTGGGAATCCCCCAGGAAATTTCGCTACACCTTC. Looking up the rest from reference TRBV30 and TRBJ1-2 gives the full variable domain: SQTIHQWPATLVQPVGSPLSLECTVEGTSNPNLYWYRQAAGRGLQLLFYSVGIGQISSEVPQNLSASRPQDRQFILSSKKLLLSDSGFYLCAWESPRKFRYTFGSGTRLTVV.

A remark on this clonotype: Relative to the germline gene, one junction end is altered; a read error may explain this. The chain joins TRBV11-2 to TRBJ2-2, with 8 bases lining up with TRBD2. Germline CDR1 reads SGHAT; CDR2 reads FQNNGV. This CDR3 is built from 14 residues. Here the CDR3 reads CASSPGRVTVELFF. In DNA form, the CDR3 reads TGTGCCAGCAGCCCCGGGAGGGTAACCGTGGAGCTGTTTTTT.

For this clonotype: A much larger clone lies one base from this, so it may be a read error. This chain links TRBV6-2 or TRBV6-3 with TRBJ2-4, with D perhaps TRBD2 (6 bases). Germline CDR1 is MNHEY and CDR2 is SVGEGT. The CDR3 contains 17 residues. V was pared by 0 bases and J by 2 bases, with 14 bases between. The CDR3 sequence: CASSYSNTGVPKNIQYF. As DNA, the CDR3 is TGTGCCAGCAGTTACTCGAACACGGGAGTGCCCAAAAACATTCAGTACTTC.

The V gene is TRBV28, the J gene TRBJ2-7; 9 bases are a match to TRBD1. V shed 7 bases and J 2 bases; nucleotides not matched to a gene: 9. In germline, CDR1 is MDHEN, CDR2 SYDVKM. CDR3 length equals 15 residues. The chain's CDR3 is CASTPPDRGPYEQYF. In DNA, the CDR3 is TGTGCCAGCACCCCCCCGGACAGGGGTCCCTACGAGCAGTACTTC.

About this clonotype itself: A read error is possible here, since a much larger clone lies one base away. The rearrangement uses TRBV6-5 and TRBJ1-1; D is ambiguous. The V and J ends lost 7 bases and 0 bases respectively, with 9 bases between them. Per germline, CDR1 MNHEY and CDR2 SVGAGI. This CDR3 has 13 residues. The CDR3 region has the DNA TGTGCCAGCACCTCAAGATTGAACACTGAAGCTTTCTTT. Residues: CASTSRLNTEAFF.

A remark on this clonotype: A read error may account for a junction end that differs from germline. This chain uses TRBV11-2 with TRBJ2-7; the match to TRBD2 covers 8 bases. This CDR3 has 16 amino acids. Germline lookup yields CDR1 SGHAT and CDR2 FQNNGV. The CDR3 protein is CASNLYGGTRTYEQYF. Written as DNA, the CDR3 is TGTGCGAGCAACTTATATGGTGGGACTAGAACCTACGAGCAGTACTTC.

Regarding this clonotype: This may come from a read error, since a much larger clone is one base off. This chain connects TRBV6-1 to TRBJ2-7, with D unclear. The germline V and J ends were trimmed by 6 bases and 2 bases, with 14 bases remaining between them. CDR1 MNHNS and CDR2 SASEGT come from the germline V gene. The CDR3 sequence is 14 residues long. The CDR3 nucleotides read TGTGCCAGCAGGATTGATCAAAGGACCTACGAGCAGTACTTC. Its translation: CASRIDQRTYEQYF.

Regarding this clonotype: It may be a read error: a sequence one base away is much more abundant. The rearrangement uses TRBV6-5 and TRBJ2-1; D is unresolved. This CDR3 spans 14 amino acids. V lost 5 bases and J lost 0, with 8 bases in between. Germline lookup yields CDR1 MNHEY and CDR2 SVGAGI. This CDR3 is CASSPRDSYNEQFF. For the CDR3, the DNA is TGTGCCAGCAGTCCTAGAGACTCCTACAATGAGCAGTTCTTC.

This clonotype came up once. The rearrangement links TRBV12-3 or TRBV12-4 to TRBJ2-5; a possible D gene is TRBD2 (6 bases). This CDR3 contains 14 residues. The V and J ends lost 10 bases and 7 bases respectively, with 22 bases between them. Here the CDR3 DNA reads TGTGCCAACATCCCCCGGGAGAATCTGTTGACCCAGTACTTC. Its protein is CANIPRENLLTQYF.

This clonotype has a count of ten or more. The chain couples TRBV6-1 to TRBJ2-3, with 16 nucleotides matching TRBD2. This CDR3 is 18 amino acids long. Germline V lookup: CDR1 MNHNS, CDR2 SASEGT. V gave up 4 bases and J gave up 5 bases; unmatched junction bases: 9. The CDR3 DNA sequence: TGTGCCAGCAGTGTGGGGGGACTAGCGGGAGGGCCAGGAGATACGCAGTATTTT. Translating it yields CASSVGGLAGGPGDTQYF.

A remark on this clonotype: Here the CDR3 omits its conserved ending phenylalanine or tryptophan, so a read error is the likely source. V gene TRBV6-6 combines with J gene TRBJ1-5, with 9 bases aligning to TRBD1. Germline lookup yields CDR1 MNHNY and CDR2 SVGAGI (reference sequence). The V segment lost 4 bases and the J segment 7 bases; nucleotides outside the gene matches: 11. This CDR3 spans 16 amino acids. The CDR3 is CASSLSLDRGGQPQHY. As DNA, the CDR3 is TGTGCCAGCAGTTTATCTTTGGACAGGGGTGGACAGCCCCAGCATTAT.

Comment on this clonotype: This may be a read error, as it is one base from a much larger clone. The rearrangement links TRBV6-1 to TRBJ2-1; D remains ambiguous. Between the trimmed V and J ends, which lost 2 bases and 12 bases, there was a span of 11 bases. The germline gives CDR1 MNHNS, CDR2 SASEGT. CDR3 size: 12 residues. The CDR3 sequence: CASSEWQLVQFF. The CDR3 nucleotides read TGTGCCAGCAGTGAATGGCAGTTAGTGCAGTTCTTC.

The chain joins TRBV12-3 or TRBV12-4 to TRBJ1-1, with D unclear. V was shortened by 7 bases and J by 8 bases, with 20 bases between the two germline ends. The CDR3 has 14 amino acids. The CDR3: CASTLEVSGTEAFF. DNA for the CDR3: TGTGCCAGCACCTTAGAGGTGTCGGGCACCGAAGCTTTCTTT.

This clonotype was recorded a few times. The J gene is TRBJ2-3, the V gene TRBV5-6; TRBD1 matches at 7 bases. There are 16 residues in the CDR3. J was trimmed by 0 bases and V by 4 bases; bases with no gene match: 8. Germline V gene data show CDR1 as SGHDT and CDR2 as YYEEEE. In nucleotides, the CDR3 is TGTGCCAGCAGCCGACCGGGACAGTATAGCACAGATACGCAGTATTTT. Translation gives CASSRPGQYSTDTQYF.

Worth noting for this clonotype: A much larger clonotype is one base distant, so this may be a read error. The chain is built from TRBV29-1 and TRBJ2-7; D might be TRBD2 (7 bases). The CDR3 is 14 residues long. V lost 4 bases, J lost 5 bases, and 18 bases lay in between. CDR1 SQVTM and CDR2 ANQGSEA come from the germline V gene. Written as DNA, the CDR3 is TGCAGCGTTGTTGGACTAACGGGGGGCGACGAGCAGTACTTC. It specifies CSVVGLTGGDEQYF.

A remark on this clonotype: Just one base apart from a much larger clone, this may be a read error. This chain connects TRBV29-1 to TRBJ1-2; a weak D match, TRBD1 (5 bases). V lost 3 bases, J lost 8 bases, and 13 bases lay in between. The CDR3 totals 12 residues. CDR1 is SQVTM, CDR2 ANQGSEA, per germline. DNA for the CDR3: TGCAGCGTTGAGAGGGGAAGGCGGGGCTACACCTTC. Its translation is CSVERGRRGYTF.

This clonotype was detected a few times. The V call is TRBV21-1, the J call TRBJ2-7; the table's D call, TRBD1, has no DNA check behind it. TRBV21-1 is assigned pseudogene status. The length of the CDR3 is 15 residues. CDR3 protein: CASSNLNRVFYEQYF. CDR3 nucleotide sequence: TGTGCCAGCAGCAATTTGAACAGGGTATTCTACGAGCAGTACTTC.

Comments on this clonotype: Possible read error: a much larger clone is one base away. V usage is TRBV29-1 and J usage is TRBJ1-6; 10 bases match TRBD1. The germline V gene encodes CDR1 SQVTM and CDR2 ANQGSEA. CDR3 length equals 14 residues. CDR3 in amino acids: CGDPGQGRYSPLHF. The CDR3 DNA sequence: TGCGGCGACCCGGGACAGGGGAGGTATTCACCCCTCCACTTT.

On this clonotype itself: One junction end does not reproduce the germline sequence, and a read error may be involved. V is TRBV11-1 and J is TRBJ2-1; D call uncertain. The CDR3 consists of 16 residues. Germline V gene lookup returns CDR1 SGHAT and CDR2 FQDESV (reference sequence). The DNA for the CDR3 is TGTGCCAGCAGTTCCTCCTCTGTCCTCTCCAACAATGAACAGTTCTTC. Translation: CASSSSSVLSNNEQFF.

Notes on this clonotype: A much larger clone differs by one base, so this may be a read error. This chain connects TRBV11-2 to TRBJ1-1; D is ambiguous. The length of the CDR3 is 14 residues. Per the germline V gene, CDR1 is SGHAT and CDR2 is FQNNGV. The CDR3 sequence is CASSLYGFDTEALF. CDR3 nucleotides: TGTGCCAGCAGCCTTTACGGTTTTGACACTGAAGCTTTATTT.

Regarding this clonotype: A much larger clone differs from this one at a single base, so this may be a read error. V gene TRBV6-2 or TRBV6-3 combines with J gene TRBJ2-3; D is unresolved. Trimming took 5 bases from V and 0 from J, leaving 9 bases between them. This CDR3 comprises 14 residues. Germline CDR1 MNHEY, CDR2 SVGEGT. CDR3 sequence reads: CASSRSRSTDTQYF. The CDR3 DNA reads TGTGCCAGCAGTAGGAGCAGGAGCACAGATACGCAGTATTTT.

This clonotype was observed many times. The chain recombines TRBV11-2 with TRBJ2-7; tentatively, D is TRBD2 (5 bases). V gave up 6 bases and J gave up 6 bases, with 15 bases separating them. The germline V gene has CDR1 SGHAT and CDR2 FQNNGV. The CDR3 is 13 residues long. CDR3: CASSPGISGEQYF. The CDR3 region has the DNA TGTGCCAGCAGTCCCGGGATCTCGGGCGAGCAGTACTTC.

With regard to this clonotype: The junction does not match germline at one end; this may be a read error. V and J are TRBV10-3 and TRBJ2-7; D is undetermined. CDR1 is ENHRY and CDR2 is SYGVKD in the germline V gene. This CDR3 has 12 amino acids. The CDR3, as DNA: TGTCCCATCGATTCCGGGCGAGACGAGCAGTACTTC. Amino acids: CPIDSGRDEQYF.

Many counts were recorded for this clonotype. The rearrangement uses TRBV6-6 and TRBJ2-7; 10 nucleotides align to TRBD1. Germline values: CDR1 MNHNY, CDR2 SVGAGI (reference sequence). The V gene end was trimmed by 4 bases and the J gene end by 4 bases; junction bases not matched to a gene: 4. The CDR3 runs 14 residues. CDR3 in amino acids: CASSSPGQGYEQYF. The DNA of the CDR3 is TGTGCCAGCAGTTCACCGGGACAGGGGTACGAGCAGTACTTC.

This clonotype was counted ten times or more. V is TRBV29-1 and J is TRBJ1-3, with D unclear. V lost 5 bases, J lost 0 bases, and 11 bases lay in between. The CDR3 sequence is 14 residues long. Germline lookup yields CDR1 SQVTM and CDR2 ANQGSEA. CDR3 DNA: TGCAGCGTTCTCATGCCGAGCTCTGGAAACACCATATATTTT. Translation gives CSVLMPSSGNTIYF. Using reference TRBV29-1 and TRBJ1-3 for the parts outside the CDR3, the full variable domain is SAVISQKPSRDICQRGTSLTIQCQVDSQVTMMFWYRQQPGQSLTLIATANQGSEATYESGFVIDKFPISRPNLTFSTLTVSNMSPEDSSIYLCSVLMPSSGNTIYFGEGSWLTVV.

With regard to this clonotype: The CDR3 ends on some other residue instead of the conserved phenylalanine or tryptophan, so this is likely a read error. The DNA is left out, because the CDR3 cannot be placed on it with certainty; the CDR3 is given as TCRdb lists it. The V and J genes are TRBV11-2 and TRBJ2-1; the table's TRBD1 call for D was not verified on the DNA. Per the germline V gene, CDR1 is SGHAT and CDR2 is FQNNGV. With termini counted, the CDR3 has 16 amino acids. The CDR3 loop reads CASSLGSRGAYNEQLY.

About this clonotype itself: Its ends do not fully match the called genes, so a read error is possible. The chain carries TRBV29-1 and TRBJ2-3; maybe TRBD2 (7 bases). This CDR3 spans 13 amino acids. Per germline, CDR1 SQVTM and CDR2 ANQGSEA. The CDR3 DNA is TGCATCGTTGAAGAGGGGGGGTGTGTCGGGCAGTATTTT. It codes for CIVEEGGCVGQYF.

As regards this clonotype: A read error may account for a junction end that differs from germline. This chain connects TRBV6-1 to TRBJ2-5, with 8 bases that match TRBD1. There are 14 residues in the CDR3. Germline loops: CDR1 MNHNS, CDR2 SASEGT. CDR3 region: CVSSDWTGSETQYF. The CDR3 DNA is TGTGTCAGCAGTGATTGGACAGGGAGCGAGACCCAGTACTTC.